The T cell receptor beta chain described here comes from a study of healthy donors' naive CD4 and CD8 T cells. Starting from about 470 ng of total RNA, TCR libraries were made with linear amplification. From the reads, TCRdb called clonotypes with MiXCR, one entry per CDR3 protein. The sample carries about 180,000 distinct CDR3 sequences, around three quarters recorded once. This CDR3 is built from 16 residues. Per the germline V gene, CDR1 is SQVTM and CDR2 is ANQGSEA. V shed 0 bases and J 7 bases; nucleotides not matched to a gene: 11. This chain joins TRBV29-1 and TRBJ2-1; 8 bases agree with TRBD1. Sequenced sample: naive CD4+ and CD8+ T cells sorted from blood, pooled from several donors. The sequence derives from a pool of human donors in good health; the sample pools cells from several healthy donors. The CDR3 sequence: CSVEDTGQGPRNEQFF. As DNA, the CDR3 is TGCAGCGTTGAAGATACAGGACAGGGCCCGCGGAATGAGCAGTTCTTC.